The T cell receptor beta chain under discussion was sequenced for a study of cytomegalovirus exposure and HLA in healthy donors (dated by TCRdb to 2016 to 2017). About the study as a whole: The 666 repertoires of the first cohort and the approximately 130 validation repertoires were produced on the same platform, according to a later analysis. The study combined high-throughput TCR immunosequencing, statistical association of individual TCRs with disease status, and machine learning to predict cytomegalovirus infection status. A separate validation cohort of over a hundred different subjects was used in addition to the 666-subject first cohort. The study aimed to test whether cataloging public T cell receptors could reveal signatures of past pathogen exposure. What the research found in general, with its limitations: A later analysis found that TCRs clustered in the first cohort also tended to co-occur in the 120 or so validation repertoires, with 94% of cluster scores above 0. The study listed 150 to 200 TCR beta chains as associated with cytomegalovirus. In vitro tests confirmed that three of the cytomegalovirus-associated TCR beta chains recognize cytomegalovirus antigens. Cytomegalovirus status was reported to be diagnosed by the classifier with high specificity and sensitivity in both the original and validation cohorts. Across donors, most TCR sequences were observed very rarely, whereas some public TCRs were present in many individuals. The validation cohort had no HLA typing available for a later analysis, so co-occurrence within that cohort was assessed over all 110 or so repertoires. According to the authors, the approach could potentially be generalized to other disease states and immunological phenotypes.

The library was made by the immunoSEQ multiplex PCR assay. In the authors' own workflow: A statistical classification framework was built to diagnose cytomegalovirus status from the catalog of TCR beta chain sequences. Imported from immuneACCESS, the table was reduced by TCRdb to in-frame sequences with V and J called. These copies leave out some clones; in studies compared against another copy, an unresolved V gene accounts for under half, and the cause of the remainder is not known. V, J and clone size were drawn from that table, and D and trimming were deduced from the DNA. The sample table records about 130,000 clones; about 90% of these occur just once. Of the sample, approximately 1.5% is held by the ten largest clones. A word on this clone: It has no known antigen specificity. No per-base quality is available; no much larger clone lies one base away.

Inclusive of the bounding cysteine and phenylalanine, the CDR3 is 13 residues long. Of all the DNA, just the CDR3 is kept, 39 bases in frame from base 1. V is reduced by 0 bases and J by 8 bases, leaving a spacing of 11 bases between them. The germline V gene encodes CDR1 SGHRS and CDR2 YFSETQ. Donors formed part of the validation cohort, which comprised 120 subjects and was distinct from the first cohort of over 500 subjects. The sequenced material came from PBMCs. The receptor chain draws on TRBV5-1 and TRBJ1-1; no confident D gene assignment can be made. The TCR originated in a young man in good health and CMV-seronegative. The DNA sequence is TGCGCCAGCAGCTTGGCCGAAGCGGGGGAAGCTTTCTTT. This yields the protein CASSLAEAGEAFF. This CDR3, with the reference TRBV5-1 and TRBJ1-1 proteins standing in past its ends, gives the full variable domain KAGVTQTPRYLIKTRGQQVTLSCSPISGHRSVSWYQQTPGQGLQFLFEYFSETQRNKGNFPGRFSGRQFSNSRSEMNVSTLELGDSALYLCASSLAEAGEAFFGQGTRLTVV.